The present entry profiles one T cell receptor beta chain with its context. The CDR3 is made up of 16 amino acids. The trim removed 0 bases at V and 5 bases at J, leaving 8 bases unmatched. Per germline, CDR1 MNHNS and CDR2 SASEGT. The data are from a study of blood T cell repertoires in COVID-19. Study information: The United States, Italy and Spain supplied acute and convalescent COVID-19 samples.

Repertoires were generated with immunoSEQ multiplex PCR, while TCRdb's copy carries only in-frame clones and drops some. This sample carries approximately 190,000 clones, over 80% of them seen once, and the ten largest clones take about 3.2%. This TCR derives from a woman aged 25 to 39 who had been exposed to COVID-19. This chain uses TRBV6-1 with TRBJ1-2, with 8 bases aligning to TRBD1. The sample taken for sequencing was PBMCs or T cells enriched from blood (not recorded which). CDR3 DNA sequence: TGTGCCAGCAGTGAAGCGCAAGGGGACAGGCTATATGGCTACACCTTC. This codes for CASSEAQGDRLYGYTF.